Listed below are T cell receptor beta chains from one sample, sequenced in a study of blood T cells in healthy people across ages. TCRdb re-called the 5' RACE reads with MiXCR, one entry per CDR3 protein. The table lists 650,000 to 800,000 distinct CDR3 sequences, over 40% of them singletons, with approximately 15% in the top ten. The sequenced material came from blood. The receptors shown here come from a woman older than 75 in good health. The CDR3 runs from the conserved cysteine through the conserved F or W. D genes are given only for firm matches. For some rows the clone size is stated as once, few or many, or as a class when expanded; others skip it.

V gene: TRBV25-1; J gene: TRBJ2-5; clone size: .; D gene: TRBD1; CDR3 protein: CASSDPGQGVQETQYF; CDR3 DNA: TGTGCCAGCAGTGACCCGGGACAGGGGGTCCAAGAGACCCAGTACTTC
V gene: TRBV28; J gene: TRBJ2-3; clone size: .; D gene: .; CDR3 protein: CASSSPFLLSSTDTQYF; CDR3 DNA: TGTGCCAGCAGTTCCCCTTTCCTACTATCTAGCACAGATACGCAGTATTTT
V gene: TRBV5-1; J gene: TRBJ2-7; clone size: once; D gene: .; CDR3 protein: CASSSDYYEQYF; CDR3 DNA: TGCGCCAGCAGCTCGGATTACTACGAGCAGTACTTC
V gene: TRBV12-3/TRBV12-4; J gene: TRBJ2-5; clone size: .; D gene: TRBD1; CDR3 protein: CASSKQGAGETQYF; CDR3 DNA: TGTGCCAGCAGTAAACAGGGGGCGGGAGAGACCCAGTACTTC
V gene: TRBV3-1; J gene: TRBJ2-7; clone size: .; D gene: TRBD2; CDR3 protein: CASSPGLGRIEQYF; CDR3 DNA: TGTGCCAGCAGTCCAGGACTAGGGAGGATCGAGCAGTACTTC
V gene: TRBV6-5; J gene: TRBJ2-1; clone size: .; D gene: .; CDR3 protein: CASSYGGNWNEQFF; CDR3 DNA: TGTGCCAGCAGTTACGGTGGGAACTGGAATGAGCAGTTCTTC
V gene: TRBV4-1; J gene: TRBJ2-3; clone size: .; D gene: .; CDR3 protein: CASSQVSGPTFTDTQYF; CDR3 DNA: TGCGCCAGCAGCCAAGTTTCGGGCCCAACCTTCACAGATACGCAGTATTTT
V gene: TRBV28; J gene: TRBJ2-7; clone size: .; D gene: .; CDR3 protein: CASSLEVATSYEQYF; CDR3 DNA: TGTGCCAGCAGTTTAGAAGTGGCCACCTCCTACGAGCAGTACTTC
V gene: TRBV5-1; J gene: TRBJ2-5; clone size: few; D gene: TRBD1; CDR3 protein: CASTWGQQETQYF; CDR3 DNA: TGCGCCAGCACGTGGGGACAGCAAGAGACCCAGTACTTC
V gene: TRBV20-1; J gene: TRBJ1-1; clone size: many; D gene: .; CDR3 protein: CSAREVITEAFF; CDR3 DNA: TGCAGTGCTAGGGAGGTTATAACTGAAGCTTTCTTT
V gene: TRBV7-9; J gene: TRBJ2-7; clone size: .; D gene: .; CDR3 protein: CASSPSGQADSYEQYF; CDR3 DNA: TGTGCCAGCAGCCCGTCCGGGCAGGCCGACTCCTACGAGCAGTACTTC
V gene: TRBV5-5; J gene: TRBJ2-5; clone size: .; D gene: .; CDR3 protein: CASSLVPLGGETQYF; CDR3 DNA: TGTGCCAGCAGCTTGGTTCCCTTAGGAGGAGAGACCCAGTACTTC
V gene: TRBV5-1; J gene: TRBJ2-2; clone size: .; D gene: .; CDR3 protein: CASSLRTDAGELFF; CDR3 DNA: TGCGCCAGCAGCTTACGCACTGATGCCGGGGAGCTGTTTTTT
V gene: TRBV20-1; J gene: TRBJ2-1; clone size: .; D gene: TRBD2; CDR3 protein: CSARSSGKGEQSF; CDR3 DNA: TGCAGTGCTAGGTCTAGCGGGAAGGGTGAGCAGTCCTTC
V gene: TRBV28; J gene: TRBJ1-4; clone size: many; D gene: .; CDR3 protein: CASSHLTATNEKLFF; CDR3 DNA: TGTGCCAGCAGTCATCTGACAGCAACTAATGAAAAACTGTTTTTT
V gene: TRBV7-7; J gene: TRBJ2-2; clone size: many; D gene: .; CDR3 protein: CASSFVGLTGELFF; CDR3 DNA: TGTGCTAGCAGCTTCGTAGGCTTGACCGGGGAGCTGTTTTTT
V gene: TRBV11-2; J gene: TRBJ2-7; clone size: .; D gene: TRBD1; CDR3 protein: CASSLVTGGAYEQYF; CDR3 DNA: TGTGCCAGCAGCTTAGTGACAGGGGGCGCCTACGAGCAGTACTTC
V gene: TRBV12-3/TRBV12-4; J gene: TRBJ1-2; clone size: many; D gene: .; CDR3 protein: CASSLGYGYTF; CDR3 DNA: TGCGCCAGCAGCTTGGGCTATGGCTACACCTTC
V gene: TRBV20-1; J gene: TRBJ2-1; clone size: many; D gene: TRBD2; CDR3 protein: CSARDILAGANNEQFF; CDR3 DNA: TGCAGTGCTAGAGATATACTAGCGGGGGCGAACAATGAGCAGTTCTTC
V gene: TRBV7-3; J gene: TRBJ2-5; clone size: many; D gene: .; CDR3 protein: CASSLNSEKTQYF; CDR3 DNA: TGTGCCAGCAGCTTAAATTCGGAAAAGACCCAGTACTTC
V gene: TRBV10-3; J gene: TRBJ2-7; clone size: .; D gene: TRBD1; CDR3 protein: CATADRGIHEQYF; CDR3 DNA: TGTGCCACAGCGGACAGGGGTATCCACGAGCAGTACTTC
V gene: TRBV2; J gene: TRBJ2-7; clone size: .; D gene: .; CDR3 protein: CASSNRRYASYEQYF; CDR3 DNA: TGTGCCAGCAGTAACAGACGATACGCCTCCTACGAGCAGTACTTC
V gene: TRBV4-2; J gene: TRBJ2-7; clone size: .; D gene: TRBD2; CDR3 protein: CASSQEIPRLAGGGYEQYF; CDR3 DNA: TGTGCCAGCAGCCAAGAGATACCGCGACTAGCGGGAGGAGGCTACGAGCAGTACTTC
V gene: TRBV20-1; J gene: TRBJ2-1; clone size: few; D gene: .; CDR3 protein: CSPGRGSYNEQFF; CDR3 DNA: TGCAGCCCAGGCAGGGGCTCCTACAATGAGCAGTTCTTC
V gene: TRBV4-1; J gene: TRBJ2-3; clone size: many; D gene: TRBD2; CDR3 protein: CASNRELAGGWSDTQYF; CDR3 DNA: TGCGCCAGCAACCGCGAGTTAGCGGGAGGTTGGTCAGATACGCAGTATTTT
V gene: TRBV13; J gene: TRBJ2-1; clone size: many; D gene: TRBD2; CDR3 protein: CASSLIRLAGQFF; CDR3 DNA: TGTGCCAGCAGCTTAATTCGGCTAGCGGGGCAGTTCTTC
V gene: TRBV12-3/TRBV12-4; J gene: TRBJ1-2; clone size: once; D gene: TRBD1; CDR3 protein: CASRSDRVDYGYTF; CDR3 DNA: TGTGCCAGCAGATCGGACAGGGTGGACTATGGCTACACCTTC
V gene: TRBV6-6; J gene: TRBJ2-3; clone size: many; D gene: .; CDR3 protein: CASSYGKDTQYF; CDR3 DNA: TGTGCCAGCAGTTACGGGAAAGATACGCAGTATTTT
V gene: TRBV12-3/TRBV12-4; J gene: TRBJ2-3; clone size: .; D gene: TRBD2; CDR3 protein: CASRSGLAGGFTDTQYF; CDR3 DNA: TGTGCCAGCAGATCGGGACTAGCGGGGGGGTTCACAGATACGCAGTATTTT
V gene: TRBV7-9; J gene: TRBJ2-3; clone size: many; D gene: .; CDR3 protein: CASSRRGGDTQYF; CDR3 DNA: TGTGCCAGCAGCCGACGAGGGGGAGATACGCAGTATTTT
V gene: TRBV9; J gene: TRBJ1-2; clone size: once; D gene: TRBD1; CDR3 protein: CASSDSPGQFTKANYGYTF; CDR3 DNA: TGTGCCAGCAGCGATTCTCCGGGACAGTTTACTAAAGCTAACTATGGCTACACCTTC
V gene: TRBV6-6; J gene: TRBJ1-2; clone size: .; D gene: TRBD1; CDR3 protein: CASMTQGAPYGYTF; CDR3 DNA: TGTGCCAGCATGACACAGGGGGCTCCCTATGGCTACACCTTC
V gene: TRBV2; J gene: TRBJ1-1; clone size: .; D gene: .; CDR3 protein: CASHLENTEAFF; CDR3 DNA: TGTGCCAGCCATTTAGAGAACACTGAAGCTTTCTTT
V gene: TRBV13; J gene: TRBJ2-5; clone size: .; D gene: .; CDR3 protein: CASSNTRRETQYF; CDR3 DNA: TGTGCCAGCAGCAATACTCGAAGAGAGACCCAGTACTTC
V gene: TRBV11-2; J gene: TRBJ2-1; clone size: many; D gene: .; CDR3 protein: CASSLDRPRSNEQFF; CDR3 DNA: TGTGCCAGCAGCTTAGACCGGCCTAGAAGCAATGAGCAGTTCTTC